This T cell receptor (beta chain) was identified during a study of T-cell memory formation after mild COVID-19. As for the study in general: In these data, TCR clusters were largely donor specific. Study-wide results and caveats: Contracting CD8+ clones were enriched in EMRA, CD4+ mainly in CM and EM.

This CDR3 has 17 amino acids. The germline V gene encodes CDR1 MNHEY and CDR2 SVGEGT. Trimming removed 2 bases from V and 0 bases from J, with 14 bases in between. This clonotype has only a few counts. Its antigen is currently unknown. TCRdb fed the 5' RACE reads into MiXCR, producing one record per CDR3 protein. Here the sample spans roughly 120,000 distinct CDR3 sequences, about 24% being singletons. Sample: PBMCs or a T cell subset sorted from them (not recorded which). J is TRBJ2-4 and V is TRBV6-2 or TRBV6-3; D is uncertain. The receptor was isolated from a man younger than 35 who had mild COVID-19 (a few samples of this study predate the infection). Cell type and time point are not known. The chain's CDR3 is CASSYRLQSIAKNIQYF. The DNA for the CDR3 is TGTGCCAGCAGTTACAGATTACAGTCTATAGCCAAAAACATTCAGTACTTC.